The clone carrying this TCR beta chain was counted at least ten times. Its antigen is as yet unknown. The trim removed 4 bases at V and 4 bases at J, leaving 7 bases unmatched. This CDR3 region has 16 residues. The sample belongs to a study of T cell repertoires in cytomegalovirus infection. Study overall: Public signatures in TCR beta pointed to CMV infection and matching HLA type.

TCRdb processed the reads anew with MiXCR; each CDR3 protein has one entry. The sample includes 300,000 or so distinct CDR3 sequences, approximately 8.9% of them seen just once. Study-level findings and limits: Identification of carriers of CMV plus the relevant HLA was performed using cumulative public TCR beta family frequency. HLA-C-restricted CMV-specific TCR beta clonotypes were dominant in the ex vivo response.

What was sequenced was PBMCs. This sequence was found in a human donor in good health (CMV status not recorded). Some clones in this sample may be carry-over from other donors' samples. V and J are TRBV12-3 or TRBV12-4 and TRBJ2-2; 9 bases align to TRBD1. The CDR3 DNA reads TGTGCCAGCAGTTGGACGGGACAGGGATCCACCGGGGAGCTGTTTTTT. This sequence encodes CASSWTGQGSTGELFF.